This T cell receptor beta chain came from a study of CD8+ T cells in alopecia areata. Study background: At a dose of 5 to 10 mg twice daily, oral tofacitinib was given to treated patients.

The germline V gene has CDR1 SSHAT and CDR2 FNYEAQ (reference sequence). V dropped 1 base and J dropped 2 bases, with 9 bases sitting between them. This CDR3 is built from 15 residues. As to treatment: oral pan-JAK inhibitor, 5-10 mg twice daily. In alopecia areata patients, both lesional scalp punch biopsies and peripheral blood were collected. A note on this clone: Its antigen is unidentified.

It was cDNA, reverse transcribed from extracted RNA, that served as the sequencing template. TCRdb's table, derived via immunoSEQ multiplex PCR, lists solely in-frame clones and lacks some. The sample holds about 7,400 clones, 60% to 75% seen once. Study-wide points: Normal skin's resident alphabeta T cells are sequenced alongside lesional scalp T cells. Normal scalp showed lower clonality than lesional scalp, especially alopecia totalis/universalis. Given one nonresponder, whether baseline CD8+ expansion relates to response remains uncertain.

The starting material was skin, obtained at week 4, from a patient treated with tofacitinib. The origin of this receptor is a human donor with alopecia areata. The chain couples TRBV7-7 to TRBJ1-3, with D possibly TRBD1 on 5 matching bases. Here the CDR3 reads CASSLGPGAGNTIYF. DNA of the CDR3: TGTGCCAGCAGCTTAGGCCCGGGGGCTGGAAACACCATATATTTT. Combining the CDR3 with reference TRBV7-7 and TRBJ1-3 gives the whole variable domain GAGVSQSPRYKVTKRGQDVTLRCDPISSHATLYWYQQALGQGPEFLTYFNYEAQPDKSGLPSDRFSAERPEGSISTLTIQRTEQRDSAMYRCASSLGPGAGNTIYFGEGSWLTVV.